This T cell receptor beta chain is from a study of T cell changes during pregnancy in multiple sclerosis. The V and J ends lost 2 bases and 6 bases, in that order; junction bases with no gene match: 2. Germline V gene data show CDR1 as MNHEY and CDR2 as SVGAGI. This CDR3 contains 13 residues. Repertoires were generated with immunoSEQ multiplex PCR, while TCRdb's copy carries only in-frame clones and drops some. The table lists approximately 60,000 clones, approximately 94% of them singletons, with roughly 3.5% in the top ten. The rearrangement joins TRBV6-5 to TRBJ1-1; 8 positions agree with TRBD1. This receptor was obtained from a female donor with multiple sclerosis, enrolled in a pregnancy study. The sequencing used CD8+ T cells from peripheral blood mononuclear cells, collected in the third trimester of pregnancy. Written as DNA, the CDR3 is TGTGCCAGCAGTTACATACAGGGGGCTGAAGCTTTCTTT. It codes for CASSYIQGAEAFF.